These 7 T cell receptor beta chains were sequenced from one sample in a study of beta chain features in type 1 diabetes. The whole isolated RNA underwent reverse transcription, so sequencing captured expressed TCRB transcripts. Only in-frame clones appear in the TCRdb table, and some are missing; sequencing was by immunoSEQ multiplex PCR. The data hold under 250,000 clones, with 25% to 30% observed a single time. The sequenced material came from central memory CD4+ T cells from blood. These receptors came from a man aged 25 to 40 in good health.

This clone was recorded a few times. The J gene is TRBJ1-3, the V gene TRBV19, with D maybe TRBD1 (6 bases). The CDR3 contains 15 residues. Trimming took off 9 bases at V and 0 bases at J, with 15 bases between the two ends. Looked up from germline, CDR1 is LNHDA and CDR2 is SQIVND (reference sequence). DNA for the CDR3: TGTGCCAGCAAAGACAGGACTACCTCTGGAAACACCATATATTTT. Translated: CASKDRTTSGNTIYF.

This clone appeared many times. The rearrangement joins TRBV10-3 to TRBJ2-1, with unresolved D. With 0 bases removed from V and 4 bases from J, the gap between germline ends came to 10 bases. The germline V gene has CDR1 ENHRY and CDR2 SYGVKD. The CDR3 is 15 amino acids. CDR3 sequence: CAISESFGPYNEQFF. The CDR3 DNA reads TGTGCCATCAGTGAGTCGTTTGGGCCTTACAATGAGCAGTTCTTC.

V is TRBV7-2 and J is TRBJ2-1; 9 nucleotides agree with TRBD2. The V segment lost 2 bases and the J segment 8 bases; nucleotides outside the gene matches: 4. The CDR3 sequence is 14 residues long. Germline V CDR1 and CDR2: SGHTA, FQGNSA. The CDR3 here is CASSLRGRADEQFF. The CDR3 nucleotides are TGTGCCAGCAGCTTACGCGGGAGGGCCGATGAGCAGTTCTTC.

This sequence joins TRBV7-2 and TRBJ2-3; 16 positions agree with TRBD2. The CDR3 length is 18 residues. V shed 5 bases, J shed 2 bases, and the junction held 7 bases outside the gene matches. Germline values: CDR1 SGHTA, CDR2 FQGNSA. The CDR3 bases are TGTGCCAGCAGCCCCGCAGGGACTAGCGGGAGGGCCACAGATACGCAGTATTTT. Protein product: CASSPAGTSGRATDTQYF. Looking up the rest from reference TRBV7-2 and TRBJ2-3 gives the full variable domain: GAGVSQSPSNKVTEKGKDVELRCDPISGHTALYWYRQSLGQGLEFLIYFQGNSAPDKSGLPSDRFSAERTGGSVSTLTIQRTQQEDSAVYLCASSPAGTSGRATDTQYFGPGTRLTVL.

V usage is TRBV10-2 and J usage is TRBJ2-1; TRBD2 matches 12 bases. The germline V gene has CDR1 WSHSY and CDR2 SAAADI. This CDR3 is built from 14 residues. V dropped 5 bases and J dropped 6; count of bases not matched to a gene: 2. CDR3 region: CASSMTSGGNEQFF. The CDR3 DNA reads as TGCGCCAGCAGTATGACTAGCGGGGGCAATGAGCAGTTCTTC.

This clone has just a few counts. The chain carries TRBV14 and TRBJ2-1, with TRBD2 matching 9 bases. This CDR3 spans 18 amino acids. V gave up 1 base and J gave up 3 bases; unmatched junction bases: 10. CDR1 and CDR2 (germline): SGHDN, FVKESK. The CDR3 nucleotides read TGTGCCAGCAGCCAAGTCTTTGGCGGGAGGGCAGGCTACAATGAGCAGTTCTTC. This gives the protein CASSQVFGGRAGYNEQFF.

The chain links TRBV2 to TRBJ1-1, with TRBD1 matching over 7 bases. V lost 6 bases to trimming and J lost 1 base; unmatched junction nucleotides: 5. This CDR3 is 14 amino acids long. The germline V gene encodes CDR1 SNHLY and CDR2 FYNNEI. CDR3 in amino acids: CASSDTGANTEAFF. The CDR3 DNA is TGTGCCAGCAGCGACACAGGGGCGAACACTGAAGCTTTCTTT.